The next 30 T cell receptor beta chains were all read from a single sample in a study of T-cell memory formation after mild COVID-19. A single record per CDR3 protein comes from TCRdb applying MiXCR to the 5' RACE reads. Here the sample spans 350,000 to 500,000 distinct CDR3 sequences, under 20% being singletons. Material for sequencing was PBMCs or a T cell subset sorted from them (not recorded which). The receptors come from a man aged 18 to 29 who had mild COVID-19 (a few samples of this study predate the infection). Cell type and time point are not known.

A few counts support this clonotype. The chain joins TRBV7-6 to TRBJ2-5; D possibly corresponds to TRBD2 (6 bases). CDR1 SGHVS and CDR2 FNYEAQ come from the germline V gene. This CDR3 contains 17 residues. Trimming took off 5 bases at V and 0 bases at J, with 19 bases between the two ends. The CDR3, as DNA: TGTGCCAGCAGCACCTTTAGCGGATACTTGTACCAAGAGACCCAGTACTTC. The encoded protein is CASSTFSGYLYQETQYF.

V and J are TRBV7-2 and TRBJ2-7; TRBD1 matches at 9 bases. This CDR3 contains 15 residues. Germline V gene data show CDR1 as SGHTA and CDR2 as FQGNSA. J was trimmed by 4 bases and V by 5 bases; bases with no gene match: 9. The CDR3 reads CASSPGGDRDYEQYF. The CDR3 nucleotides read TGTGCCAGCAGCCCTGGGGGGGACAGGGATTACGAGCAGTACTTC.

The V call is TRBV20-1, the J call TRBJ1-2; no definite D call. CDR3 size: 11 residues. The V end lost 3 bases, the J end lost 3 bases, and 5 bases lay between the germline ends. Germline-derived CDR1 and CDR2 are DFQATT and SNEGSKA (reference sequence). DNA for the CDR3: TGCAGTGCTAGTTTGGACTATGGCTACACCTTC. Residues: CSASLDYGYTF.

The chain links TRBV7-2 to TRBJ1-1; D may be TRBD1 (5 bases). V shed 4 bases and J shed 6 bases, with 12 bases lying between them. The CDR3 is 13 residues long. Germline V lookup: CDR1 SGHTA, CDR2 FQGNSA. CDR3 sequence reads: CASSSRRGSEAFF. The CDR3 DNA reads as TGTGCCAGCAGCTCCAGAAGGGGATCTGAAGCTTTCTTT. The full variable domain, in which reference TRBV7-2 and TRBJ1-1 provide the parts outside the CDR3, is GAGVSQSPSNKVTEKGKDVELRCDPISGHTALYWYRQSLGQGLEFLIYFQGNSAPDKSGLPSDRFSAERTGGSVSTLTIQRTQQEDSAVYLCASSSRRGSEAFFGQGTRLTVV.

There are many counts of this clonotype. The J gene is TRBJ1-1, the V gene TRBV20-1; 7 bases line up with TRBD1. The CDR3 contains 14 residues. V lost 1 base to trimming and J lost 6 bases; unmatched junction nucleotides: 8. Per the germline V gene, CDR1 is DFQATT and CDR2 is SNEGSKA (reference sequence). CDR3 region: CSARVPGQSPEAFF. CDR3 coding DNA: TGCAGTGCTAGAGTACCGGGACAGTCCCCTGAAGCTTTCTTT.

The J gene is TRBJ2-7, the V gene TRBV7-8; D is ambiguous. The CDR3 totals 16 residues. The V gene's germline CDR1 is SGHVS and CDR2 FQNEAQ. Trimming left V 2 bases short and J 7 bases short, with 21 bases between. Here the CDR3 reads CASSLNIRRARREQYF. CDR3 sequence (DNA): TGTGCCAGCAGCTTAAATATCCGTCGGGCGCGACGGGAGCAGTACTTC.

This chain links TRBV3-1 with TRBJ2-7; tentative D call: TRBD2 (6 bases). The CDR3 consists of 14 residues. Trimming cost V 4 bases and J 6 bases, with 16 bases left between them. Germline V CDR1 and CDR2: LGHDT, YNNKEL (reference sequence). The CDR3 loop reads CASSLGGSGREQYV. CDR3 sequence (DNA): TGTGCCAGCAGCCTCGGGGGATCGGGTCGCGAGCAGTACGTC.

The chain links TRBV28 to TRBJ2-7; D is possibly TRBD1 (6 bases). The germline CDR1 and CDR2 sequences are MDHEN and SYDVKM. V dropped 6 bases and J dropped 4 bases, with 10 bases sitting between them. This CDR3 has 12 amino acids. CDR3 amino acids: CASSTGFYEQYV. DNA for the CDR3: TGTGCCAGCAGCACAGGGTTTTACGAGCAGTACGTC.

V and J are TRBV2 and TRBJ2-1; 10 bases map to TRBD1. In germline, CDR1 is SNHLY, CDR2 FYNNEI. The V and J ends lost 4 bases and 10 bases, in that order; junction bases with no gene match: 7. The length of the CDR3 is 14 residues. CDR3 amino acids: CASSADGTGDEQFF. CDR3 in DNA: TGTGCCAGCAGTGCGGACGGGACAGGGGACGAGCAGTTCTTC. The full variable domain, rest sourced from reference TRBV2 and TRBJ2-1, is EPEVTQTPSHQVTQMGQEVILRCVPISNHLYFYWYRQILGQKVEFLVSFYNNEISEKSEIFDDQFSVERPDGSNFTLKIRSTKLEDSAMYFCASSADGTGDEQFFGPGTRLTVL.

In this sample, this clonotype turned up a few times. The chain employs TRBV20-1 and TRBJ1-2; TRBD1 matches at 7 bases. The CDR3 length is 13 residues. Germline CDR1 reads DFQATT; CDR2 reads SNEGSKA (reference sequence). The ends lost 2 bases at V and 4 bases at J; junction bases unmatched: 4. The CDR3 DNA sequence: TGCAGTGCTAGAAGGACAGGCCTCTATGGCTACACCTTC. This gives the protein CSARRTGLYGYTF.

V usage is TRBV4-2 and J usage is TRBJ1-6; the D gene is possibly TRBD1 (5 bases). Trimming removed 5 bases from V and 8 bases from J, with 19 bases in between. Germline V lookup: CDR1 LGHNA, CDR2 YNFKEQ. The length of the CDR3 is 16 residues. CDR3 in amino acids: CASSSNPGTTHSPLHF. The CDR3, as DNA: TGTGCCAGCAGCTCTAACCCCGGGACTACACATTCACCCCTCCACTTT.

V and J are TRBV29-1 and TRBJ2-7; no clear D gene. This CDR3 region has 11 residues. CDR1 is SQVTM and CDR2 is ANQGSEA in the germline V gene. The V gene lost 7 bases and the J gene lost 4 bases, with 11 bases spanning the gap. The CDR3 coding sequence is TGCAGCGCCAATCTGGAGTACGAGCAGTACTTC. Encoded protein: CSANLEYEQYF.

This clonotype was detected a few times. The rearrangement joins TRBV7-2 to TRBJ2-2; 7 bases are shared with TRBD1. After removal of 5 bases from V and 5 bases from J, the junction contained 8 bases not matched to a gene. Germline lookup yields CDR1 SGHTA and CDR2 FQGNSA. The CDR3 runs 15 residues. CDR3 residues: CASSRQGILTGELFF. The CDR3 bases are TGTGCCAGCAGCCGACAGGGTATTTTGACCGGGGAGCTGTTTTTT.

This clonotype was seen ten or more times. The V gene is TRBV19, the J gene TRBJ2-3; 7 bases fit TRBD2. Germline-derived CDR1 and CDR2 are LNHDA and SQIVND (reference sequence). The CDR3 is 16 residues long. Trimming at V came to 4 bases and at J to 4 bases, leaving 11 bases not matched to a gene. The CDR3 nucleotides read TGTGCCAGTAGTAACCCCGGTGGGGGGGGTGCAGATACGCAGTATTTT. Translated, it gives CASSNPGGGGADTQYF.

The chain has TRBV20-1 and TRBJ2-3, with 8 bases matching TRBD1. Germline values: CDR1 DFQATT, CDR2 SNEGSKA (reference sequence). The V gene end was trimmed by 0 bases and the J gene end by 3 bases; junction bases not matched to a gene: 23. This CDR3 has 21 residues. The DNA of the CDR3 is TGCAGTGCTAGAGATCCCCCCCCGGTGACAGGGGAAGGGCTGTGGACAGATACGCAGTATTTT. Amino acid sequence: CSARDPPPVTGEGLWTDTQYF.

There are many counts of this clonotype. The CDR3: CASSQAGSQETQYF. The CDR3 DNA is TGTGCCAGCAGTCAAGCCGGGAGCCAAGAGACCCAGTACTTC. The chain has TRBV7-2 and TRBJ2-5; a possible D gene is TRBD2 (6 bases). The CDR3 has 14 residues. Trimming shortened V by 6 bases and J by 1 base, and 12 bases separated the two germline ends. In germline, CDR1 is SGHTA, CDR2 FQGNSA.

CDR3 coding DNA: TGTGCCAGCGGAGGGGACAGGGGTCGAGAGACCCAGTACTTC. It is translated as CASGGDRGRETQYF. The chain combines TRBV2 with TRBJ2-5; 10 nucleotides line up with TRBD1. This CDR3 region has 14 residues. V shed 8 bases, J shed 4 bases, and the junction held 7 bases outside the gene matches. Germline V gene data show CDR1 as SNHLY and CDR2 as FYNNEI.

This chain joins TRBV9 and TRBJ2-3; D uncertain. The CDR3 is made up of 15 amino acids. Germline loops: CDR1 SGDLS, CDR2 YYNGEE. The V and J ends lost 1 base and 0 bases respectively, with 9 bases between them. The CDR3 region has the DNA TGTGCCAGCAGCGTAAATGTGGGAAGCACAGATACGCAGTATTTT. It encodes CASSVNVGSTDTQYF.

The chain combines TRBV14 with TRBJ1-5, with TRBD1 matching 7 bases. CDR1 is SGHDN and CDR2 is FVKESK in the germline V gene. This CDR3 has 16 residues. After removal of 2 bases from V and 3 bases from J, the junction contained 7 bases not matched to a gene. The chain's CDR3 is CASSQPAGQFNQPQHF. DNA of the CDR3: TGTGCCAGCAGCCAACCCGCGGGACAGTTCAATCAGCCCCAGCATTTT.

About this clonotype itself: Sequence at one end of the junction differs from germline and may be a read error. J is TRBJ1-1 and V is TRBV4-2; maybe TRBD1 (6 bases). Germline V gene lookup returns CDR1 LGHNA and CDR2 YNFKEQ. The CDR3 totals 14 residues. Written as DNA, the CDR3 is TGTGCCAGCAGCCTCGGGCCCAGGGACACTAAAGCTTTATTT. Its translation: CASSLGPRDTKALF.

This clonotype was picked up many times. CDR3 protein: CASSVGQGIEGYTF. In nucleotides, the CDR3 is TGTGCCAGCAGTGTGGGACAGGGAATCGAGGGCTACACCTTC. The chain is built from TRBV12-3 or TRBV12-4 and TRBJ1-2; 9 bases match TRBD1. Trimming cost V 5 bases and J 8 bases; bases outside gene matches: 9. The CDR3 covers 14 residues.

This clonotype turned up a few times. J is TRBJ2-5 and V is TRBV7-2; 7 bases are a match to TRBD2. Germline CDR1 SGHTA, CDR2 FQGNSA. V gave up 2 bases and J gave up 1 base; unmatched junction bases: 4. CDR3 length: 15 amino acids. The CDR3 is CASSLSSSGQETQYF. CDR3 nucleotide sequence: TGTGCCAGCAGCTTATCGTCTAGCGGCCAAGAGACCCAGTACTTC.

This sequence joins TRBV9 and TRBJ2-3; a possible D gene is TRBD1 (6 bases). The CDR3 covers 14 residues. V lost 0 bases to trimming and J lost 5 bases, with 10 bases between them. Germline V gene data show CDR1 as SGDLS and CDR2 as YYNGEE. DNA of the CDR3: TGTGCCAGCAGCGTAGGTGCAGGGGTAGATACGCAGTATTTT. Its translation: CASSVGAGVDTQYF.

V is TRBV4-2 and J is TRBJ1-2, with D possibly being TRBD1 (6 bases). The V end lost 3 bases, the J end lost 6 bases, and 17 bases lay between the germline ends. Germline lookup yields CDR1 LGHNA and CDR2 YNFKEQ. There are 15 residues in the CDR3. In DNA, the CDR3 is TGTGCCAGCAGCCATGCCGGGACAAACAACCATGGCTACACCTTC. Its translation: CASSHAGTNNHGYTF.

This clonotype was seen at least ten times. The rearrangement joins TRBV12-3 or TRBV12-4 to TRBJ2-5; D not certain. The CDR3 has 12 amino acids. Trimming took 3 bases from V and 5 from J, leaving 7 bases between them. The CDR3, as DNA: TGTGCCAGCAGTTTGGTGGCGGAGACCCAGTACTTC. Residues: CASSLVAETQYF.

This clonotype was observed a few times. The chain employs TRBV7-9 and TRBJ1-1; a possible D gene is TRBD1 (5 bases). The CDR3 extends over 14 amino acids. Per germline, CDR1 SEHNR and CDR2 FQNEAQ (reference sequence). Deletions cut 4 bases from V and 5 bases from J, with 14 bases between. The CDR3 loop reads CASSWRRGGTEAFF. The DNA for the CDR3 is TGTGCCAGCAGCTGGCGGCGGGGGGGGACTGAAGCTTTCTTT.

This clonotype came up many times. The chain recombines TRBV27 with TRBJ2-7; tentatively, D is TRBD1 (5 bases). Trimming stripped 5 bases from V and 4 bases from J, with 9 bases between. Germline V gene lookup returns CDR1 MNHEY and CDR2 SMNVEV (reference sequence). The length of the CDR3 is 12 residues. The CDR3: CASSAQGYEQYF. The CDR3 bases are TGTGCCAGCAGTGCCCAGGGATACGAGCAGTACTTC.

This clonotype was detected a few times. The chain couples TRBV6-5 to TRBJ1-2, with D possibly matching TRBD1 (6 bases). The V end was cut by 8 bases, the J end by 0 bases, with 16 bases between. The length of the CDR3 is 15 residues. Germline-derived CDR1 and CDR2 are MNHEY and SVGAGI. Here the CDR3 reads CASQEYQGSNYGYTF. The CDR3 bases are TGTGCCAGCCAAGAGTATCAGGGGTCTAACTATGGCTACACCTTC.

There are a few counts of this clonotype. V usage is TRBV12-3 or TRBV12-4 and J usage is TRBJ2-7; a weak D match, TRBD2 (5 bases). This CDR3 has 13 amino acids. Trimming left V 3 bases short and J 6 bases short, with 12 bases between. The CDR3 region has the DNA TGTGCCAGCAGTTTGGCGGGCCTGCCCGAGCAGTACTTC. This translates into CASSLAGLPEQYF.

The CDR3 DNA is TGTGCCAGCTCACCAGCGGAAGGAGAAAAACTGTTTTTT. Encoded protein: CASSPAEGEKLFF. The J gene is TRBJ1-4, the V gene TRBV18, with unresolved D. Germline V gives CDR1 KGHSH, CDR2 LQKENI. V was cut by 2 bases and J by 8 bases, with 9 bases left in between. This CDR3 spans 13 amino acids.